Below are 23 T cell receptor beta chains sequenced from a single sample in a study of blood T cells in healthy people across ages. A J-beta primer mix and a sample-barcoded 5' primer were used in a second PCR of about 7 to 12 cycles. TCRdb re-derived calls from the 5' RACE reads in MiXCR, one entry per CDR3 protein. The sample gives around 790,000 distinct CDR3 sequences, 44% of which show up once; nearly 20% is in the top ten. Sequenced sample: blood. The receptors here all came from a man aged 60-69 years in good health.

A few counts support this clonotype. The chain is built from TRBV9 and TRBJ2-7, with no clear D. The CDR3 runs to 12 residues. Germline CDR1 is SGDLS and CDR2 is YYNGEE. The V gene lost 4 bases and the J gene lost 2 bases, with 7 bases spanning the gap. The CDR3 sequence: CASSRDAYEQYF. In DNA, the CDR3 is TGTGCCAGCAGCCGAGACGCCTACGAGCAGTACTTC.

The rearrangement uses TRBV6-2 or TRBV6-3 and TRBJ2-3; D is unresolved. The germline CDR1 and CDR2 sequences are MNHEY and SVGEGT. Trimming pared 7 bases from V and 0 bases from J, leaving 5 bases between. There are 12 residues in the CDR3. CDR3: CASMTSTDTQYF. CDR3 DNA sequence: TGTGCCAGCATGACTAGCACAGATACGCAGTATTTT.

The chain is built from TRBV20-1 and TRBJ2-3; D gene ambiguous. Germline V gene data show CDR1 as DFQATT and CDR2 as SNEGSKA (reference sequence). The CDR3 spans 14 residues. V was trimmed by 8 bases and J by 4 bases, leaving 19 bases between them. CDR3 DNA: TGCAGTCTGAATCAAGGGCTTCAGGCAGATACGCAGTATTTT. The encoded protein is CSLNQGLQADTQYF.

The rearrangement uses TRBV12-3 or TRBV12-4 and TRBJ2-3, with a weak D call TRBD2 (6 bases). The CDR3 has 14 residues. V lost 3 bases and J 1 base, leaving 8 bases between the germline ends. For the CDR3, the DNA is TGTGCCAGCAGTTTTAGCGGACGCACAGATACGCAGTATTTT. Residues: CASSFSGRTDTQYF.

The J gene is TRBJ1-1, the V gene TRBV25-1, with D possibly being TRBD1 (6 bases). V shed 5 bases and J shed 9 bases, with 19 bases lying between them. The CDR3 consists of 14 residues. Germline-derived CDR1 and CDR2 are MGHDK and SYGVNS. In nucleotides, the CDR3 is TGTGCCAGCAGTATCCACGTAGGGGGGGAAAAAGCTTTCTTT. Amino acids: CASSIHVGGEKAFF. Using reference TRBV25-1 and TRBJ1-1 for the parts outside the CDR3, the full variable domain is EADIYQTPRYLVIGTGKKITLECSQTMGHDKMYWYQQDPGMELHLIHYSYGVNSTEKGDLSSESTVSRIRTEHFPLTLESARPSHTSQYLCASSIHVGGEKAFFGQGTRLTVV.

CDR3 DNA: TGTGCCATCAGTGAGGCAGGGGGCGAGCAGTACTTC. Encoded protein: CAISEAGGEQYF. The chain has TRBV10-3 and TRBJ2-4; 7 bases fit TRBD1. The J call is uncertain, as TRBJ2-7 better fits the DNA end. The CDR3 contains 12 residues. Germline CDR1 ENHRY, CDR2 SYGVKD.

By share, this clonotype counts as medium-sized. This rearrangement joins TRBV5-1 to TRBJ2-5, with TRBD1 as a possible D gene (6 bases). The CDR3 loop spans 13 amino acids. V was clipped by 4 bases and J by 5 bases, with 12 bases between them. Germline CDR1 reads SGHRS; CDR2 reads YFSETQ. The CDR3 protein is CASSPQGRETQYF. The DNA for the CDR3 is TGCGCCAGCAGCCCACAGGGAAGGGAGACCCAGTACTTC.

This chain joins TRBV29-1 and TRBJ2-3; TRBD1 matches at 7 bases. CDR3 length: 11 residues. Germline V gives CDR1 SQVTM, CDR2 ANQGSEA. Trimming at V came to 8 bases and at J to 8 bases, leaving 7 bases not matched to a gene. The CDR3 reads CSLQRGPTQYF. The CDR3 bases are TGCAGCCTCCAGAGGGGGCCTACGCAGTATTTT.

The chain has TRBV28 and TRBJ1-6; unclear D gene. Trimming pared 6 bases from V and 7 bases from J, leaving 13 bases between. Germline V gene lookup returns CDR1 MDHEN and CDR2 SYDVKM. The CDR3 is 14 residues long. For the CDR3, the DNA is TGTGCCAGCAGGGCTTCGGGAGCCAATTCACCCCTCCACTTT. This sequence encodes CASRASGANSPLHF.

This clonotype was seen only once. Sequence at one end of the junction differs from germline and may be a read error. This chain joins TRBV6-1 and TRBJ2-1; 7 bases map to TRBD1. CDR1 and CDR2 (germline): MNHNS, SASEGT. This CDR3 region has 16 residues. CDR3 loop: CAGRPEGARGRNEQFF. CDR3 nucleotides: TGTGCCGGCAGACCCGAGGGGGCCAGGGGACGCAATGAGCAGTTCTTC.

The chain is built from TRBV20-1 and TRBJ1-2; 7 bases agree with TRBD1. Unmatched junction bases numbered 2, after V lost 6 bases and J lost 4 bases. The V gene's germline CDR1 is DFQATT and CDR2 SNEGSKA (reference sequence). This CDR3 region has 11 residues. Written as DNA, the CDR3 is TGCAGTGCGGGACAGCCCTATGGCTACACCTTC. Its translation is CSAGQPYGYTF.

The rearrangement links TRBV7-9 to TRBJ2-1, with TRBD2 identical over 11 bases. The CDR3 is 17 amino acids. V trimming: 8 bases; J trimming: 3 bases; junction bases outside the gene matches: 12. Looked up from germline, CDR1 is SEHNR and CDR2 is FQNEAQ (reference sequence). The CDR3 sequence is CASGVTSGESFYNEQFF. Written as DNA, the CDR3 is TGTGCCAGCGGGGTGACTAGCGGGGAATCTTTCTACAATGAGCAGTTCTTC.

This chain links TRBV7-2 with TRBJ2-5, with TRBD2 matching 8 bases. The germline V gene has CDR1 SGHTA and CDR2 FQGNSA. V was pared by 2 bases and J by 2 bases, with 7 bases of the junction left unmatched. There are 16 residues in the CDR3. The CDR3 sequence: CASSLKRGGRQETQYF. The CDR3 nucleotides are TGTGCCAGCAGCTTAAAACGGGGGGGCCGGCAAGAGACCCAGTACTTC.

This clonotype showed up just a few times. The chain links TRBV7-2 to TRBJ1-6; D unresolved. V shed 3 bases and J shed 9 bases, with 9 bases lying between them. The CDR3 totals 13 residues. CDR1 is SGHTA and CDR2 is FQGNSA in the germline V gene. The CDR3 loop is CASSFLSGSPLHF. The CDR3 DNA is TGTGCCAGCAGCTTCTTATCGGGTTCACCCCTCCACTTT.

This clonotype was seen ten or more times. The J gene is TRBJ2-7, the V gene TRBV12-3 or TRBV12-4; a weak D match, TRBD2 (5 bases). V gave up 5 bases and J gave up 2 bases, with 7 bases separating them. The CDR3 length is 12 residues. CDR3 protein: CASSPGTYEQYF. The CDR3 bases are TGTGCCAGCAGTCCCGGGACCTACGAGCAGTACTTC.

This clonotype was seen repeatedly, ten times or more. The J gene is TRBJ2-5, the V gene TRBV5-1, with a weak D call TRBD1 (6 bases). V lost 0 bases, J lost 5 bases, and 14 bases lay in between. This CDR3 has 15 amino acids. Per the germline V gene, CDR1 is SGHRS and CDR2 is YFSETQ. The DNA for the CDR3 is TGCGCCAGCAGCTTGGGGGACACCTATGAGGAGACCCAGTACTTC. It encodes CASSLGDTYEETQYF.

The chain links TRBV6-2 or TRBV6-3 to TRBJ2-5, with TRBD2 as a possible D gene (7 bases). V was shortened by 7 bases and J by 5 bases, with 11 bases between the two germline ends. In germline, CDR1 is MNHEY, CDR2 SVGEGT. This CDR3 has 12 residues. CDR3 in amino acids: CASKGGQETQYF. The CDR3 DNA reads TGTGCCAGCAAGGGGGGGCAGGAGACCCAGTACTTC.

There are a few counts of this clonotype. The chain links TRBV6-1 to TRBJ1-6; 7 positions match TRBD1. Germline trimming cut 5 bases from V and 7 bases from J; bases unmatched to any gene: 11. There are 16 residues in the CDR3. From germline, CDR1 is MNHNS and CDR2 SASEGT. This chain's CDR3 is CASSLNLGGRNSPLHF. In nucleotides, the CDR3 is TGTGCCAGCAGTCTGAACTTAGGGGGCCGGAATTCACCCCTCCACTTT.

Concerning this clonotype: A read error may produce the germline difference seen at one junction end. The chain couples TRBV29-1 to TRBJ2-7; TRBD1 matches 12 bases. Per the germline V gene, CDR1 is SQVTM and CDR2 is ANQGSEA. The CDR3 is 16 residues long. The CDR3 region has the DNA TGCAGCGTGGAAGGGACAGGGGGCCAGGAGTACTGCGAGCAGTACTTC. Its translation: CSVEGTGGQEYCEQYF.

The chain couples TRBV12-3 or TRBV12-4 to TRBJ1-2; 9 bases are a match to TRBD1. Trimming at V came to 9 bases and at J to 2 bases, leaving 7 bases not matched to a gene. The CDR3 totals 14 residues. This CDR3 is CASEGQGSNYGYTF. The CDR3, as DNA: TGTGCCAGTGAAGGACAGGGGTCAAACTATGGCTACACCTTC.

The chain has TRBV28 and TRBJ2-7; D uncertain. V dropped 8 bases and J dropped 1 base, with 3 bases sitting between them. The CDR3 loop spans 10 amino acids. Germline CDR1 reads MDHEN; CDR2 reads SYDVKM. The CDR3 DNA follows: TGTGCCAGCGAATCCTACGAGCAGTACTTC. Translation gives CASESYEQYF.

This clonotype was picked up a small number of times. V is TRBV6-6 and J is TRBJ2-7, with TRBD2 as a possible D gene (6 bases). Germline assignment: CDR1 MNHNY and CDR2 SVGAGI (reference sequence). The CDR3 spans 13 residues. V was pared by 5 bases and J by 3 bases, with 11 bases between. For the CDR3, the DNA is TGTGCCAGCAGTAAACGGGAGATCTACGAGCAGTACTTC. This sequence encodes CASSKREIYEQYF.

This clonotype was seen a handful of times. The rearrangement links TRBV6-5 to TRBJ2-1; 8 nucleotides agree with TRBD2. CDR1 MNHEY and CDR2 SVGAGI come from the germline V gene. V trimming: 4 bases; J trimming: 7 bases; junction bases outside the gene matches: 15. The CDR3 has 17 amino acids. The CDR3 region is CASSWGQAGDEGNEQFF. The CDR3 DNA reads TGTGCCAGCAGTTGGGGTCAAGCGGGGGACGAAGGGAATGAGCAGTTCTTC.